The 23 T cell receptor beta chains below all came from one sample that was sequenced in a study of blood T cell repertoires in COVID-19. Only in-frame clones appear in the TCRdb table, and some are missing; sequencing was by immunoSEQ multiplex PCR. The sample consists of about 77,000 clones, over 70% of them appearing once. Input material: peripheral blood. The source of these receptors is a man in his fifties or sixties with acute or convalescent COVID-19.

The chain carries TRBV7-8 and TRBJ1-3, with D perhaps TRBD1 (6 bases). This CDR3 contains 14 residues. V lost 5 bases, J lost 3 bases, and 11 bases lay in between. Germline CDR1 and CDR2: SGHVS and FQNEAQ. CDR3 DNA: TGTGCCAGCAGCCCCGGGGGGCTTGGAAACACCATATATTTT. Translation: CASSPGGLGNTIYF.

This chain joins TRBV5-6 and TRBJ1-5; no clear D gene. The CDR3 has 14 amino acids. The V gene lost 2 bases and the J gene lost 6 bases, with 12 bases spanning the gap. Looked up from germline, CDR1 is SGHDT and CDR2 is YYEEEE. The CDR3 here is CASSFREGGQPQHF. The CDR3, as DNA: TGTGCCAGCAGCTTTCGTGAGGGAGGTCAGCCCCAGCATTTT.

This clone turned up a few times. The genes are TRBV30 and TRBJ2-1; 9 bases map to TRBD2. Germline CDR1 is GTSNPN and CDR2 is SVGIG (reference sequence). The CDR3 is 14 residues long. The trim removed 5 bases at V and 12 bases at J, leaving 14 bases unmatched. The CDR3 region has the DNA TGTGCCTGGGGCGTAGGGACTAGCATTAGGGGGCAGTTCTTC. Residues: CAWGVGTSIRGQFF.

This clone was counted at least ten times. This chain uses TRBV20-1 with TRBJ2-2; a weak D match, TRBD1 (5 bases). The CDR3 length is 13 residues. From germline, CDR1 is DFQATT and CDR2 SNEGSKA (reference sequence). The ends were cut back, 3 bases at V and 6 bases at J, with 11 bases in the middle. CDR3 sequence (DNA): TGCAGTGCTAGTAAAATAGGGGCCGGGGAGCTGTTTTTT. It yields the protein CSASKIGAGELFF.

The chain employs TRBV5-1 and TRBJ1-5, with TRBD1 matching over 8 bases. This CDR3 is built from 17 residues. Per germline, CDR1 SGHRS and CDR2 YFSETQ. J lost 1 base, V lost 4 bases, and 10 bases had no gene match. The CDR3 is CASSPGPQGASNQPQHF. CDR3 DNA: TGCGCCAGCAGCCCGGGTCCCCAGGGGGCCAGCAATCAGCCCCAGCATTTT.

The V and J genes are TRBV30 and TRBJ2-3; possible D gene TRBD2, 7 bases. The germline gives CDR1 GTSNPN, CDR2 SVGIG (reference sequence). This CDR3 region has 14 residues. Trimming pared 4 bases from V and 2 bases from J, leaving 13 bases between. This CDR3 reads CAWNGRGLTDTQYF. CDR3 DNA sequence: TGTGCCTGGAATGGGCGGGGGCTCACAGATACGCAGTATTTT.

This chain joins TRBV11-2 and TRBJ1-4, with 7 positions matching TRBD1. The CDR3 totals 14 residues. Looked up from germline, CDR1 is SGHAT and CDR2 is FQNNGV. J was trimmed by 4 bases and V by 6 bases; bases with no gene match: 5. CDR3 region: CASSTGQINEKLFF. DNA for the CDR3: TGTGCCAGCAGTACGGGACAGATTAATGAAAAACTGTTTTTT.

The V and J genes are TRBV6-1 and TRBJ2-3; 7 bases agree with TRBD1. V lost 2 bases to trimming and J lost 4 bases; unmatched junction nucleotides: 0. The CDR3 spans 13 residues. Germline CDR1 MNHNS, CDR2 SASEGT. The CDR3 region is CASSEQGADTQYF. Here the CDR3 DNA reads TGTGCCAGCAGTGAACAGGGGGCAGATACGCAGTATTTT.

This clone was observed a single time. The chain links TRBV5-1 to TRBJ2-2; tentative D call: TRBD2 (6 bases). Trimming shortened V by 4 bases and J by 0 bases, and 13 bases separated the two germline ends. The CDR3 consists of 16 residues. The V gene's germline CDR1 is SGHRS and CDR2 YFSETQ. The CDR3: CASSAGGGANTGELFF. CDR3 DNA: TGCGCCAGCAGCGCCGGGGGTGGGGCGAACACCGGGGAGCTGTTTTTT.

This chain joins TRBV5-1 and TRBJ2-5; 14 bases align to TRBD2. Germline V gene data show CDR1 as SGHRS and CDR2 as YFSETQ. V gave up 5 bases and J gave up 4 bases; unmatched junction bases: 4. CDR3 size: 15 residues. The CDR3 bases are TGCGCCAGCAGTTCGACTAGCGGGAGGGGAGAGACCCAGTACTTC. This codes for CASSSTSGRGETQYF.

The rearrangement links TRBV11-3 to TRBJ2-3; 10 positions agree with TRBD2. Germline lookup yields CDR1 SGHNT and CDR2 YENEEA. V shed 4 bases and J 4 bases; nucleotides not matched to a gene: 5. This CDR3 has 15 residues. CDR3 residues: CASSSSGSGADTQYF. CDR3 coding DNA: TGTGCCAGCAGCTCTAGCGGGAGTGGCGCAGATACGCAGTATTTT.

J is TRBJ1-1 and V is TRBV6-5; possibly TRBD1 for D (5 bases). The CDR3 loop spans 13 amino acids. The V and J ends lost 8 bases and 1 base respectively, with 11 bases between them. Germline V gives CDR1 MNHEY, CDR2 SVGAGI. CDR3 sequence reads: CASRPRANTEAFF. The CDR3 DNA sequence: TGTGCCAGCCGACCCAGGGCGAACACTGAAGCTTTCTTT.

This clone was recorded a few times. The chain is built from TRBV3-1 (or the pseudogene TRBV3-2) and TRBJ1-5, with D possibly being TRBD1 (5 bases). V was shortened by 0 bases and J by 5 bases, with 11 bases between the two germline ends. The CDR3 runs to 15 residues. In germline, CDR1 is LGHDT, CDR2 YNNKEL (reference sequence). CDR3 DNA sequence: TGTGCCAGCAGCCAAGATCCGGGGGGTTATCAGCCCCAGCATTTT. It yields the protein CASSQDPGGYQPQHF.

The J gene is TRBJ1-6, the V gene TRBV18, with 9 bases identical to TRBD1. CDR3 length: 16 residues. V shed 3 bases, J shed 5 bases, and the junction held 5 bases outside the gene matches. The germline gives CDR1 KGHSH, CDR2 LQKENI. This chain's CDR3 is CASSPLRTGDNSPLHF. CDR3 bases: TGTGCCAGCTCACCCTTACGGACAGGGGATAATTCACCCCTCCACTTT.

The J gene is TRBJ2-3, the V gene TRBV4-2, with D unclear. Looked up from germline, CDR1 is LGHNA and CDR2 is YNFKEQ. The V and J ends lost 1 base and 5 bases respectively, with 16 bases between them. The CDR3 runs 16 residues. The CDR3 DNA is TGTGCCAGCAGCCAAGTGAGCCAGGCAGCCGGAGATACGCAGTATTTT. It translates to CASSQVSQAAGDTQYF.

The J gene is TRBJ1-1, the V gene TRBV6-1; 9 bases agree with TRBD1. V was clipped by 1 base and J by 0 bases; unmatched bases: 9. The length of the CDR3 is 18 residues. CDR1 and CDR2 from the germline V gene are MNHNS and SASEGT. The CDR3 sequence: CASSEEGQGHVMNTEAFF. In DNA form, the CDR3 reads TGTGCCAGCAGTGAAGAGGGACAGGGTCATGTCATGAACACTGAAGCTTTCTTT.

The CDR3 sequence: CASSPTGTGQPQHF. The CDR3 coding sequence is TGTGCCAGCAGCCCTACAGGGACCGGACAGCCCCAGCATTTT. The chain is built from TRBV6-4 and TRBJ1-5; weak D call: TRBD1 (6 bases). The CDR3 runs 14 residues. CDR1 and CDR2 from the germline V gene are MRHNA and SNTAGT. With 6 bases removed from V and 7 bases from J, the gap between germline ends came to 16 bases.

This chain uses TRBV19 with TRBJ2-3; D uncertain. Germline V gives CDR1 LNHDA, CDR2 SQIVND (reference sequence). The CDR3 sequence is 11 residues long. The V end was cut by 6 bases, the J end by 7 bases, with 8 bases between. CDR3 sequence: CASREAYTQYF. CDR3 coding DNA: TGTGCCAGTAGAGAGGCGTATACGCAGTATTTT.

The DNA of the CDR3 is TGTGCCAGCAGCAAAACCGGGACAGAAGAGACCCAGTACTTC. Its translation: CASSKTGTEETQYF. The V call is TRBV11-2, the J call TRBJ2-5, with 7 nucleotides matching TRBD1. Germline CDR1 is SGHAT and CDR2 is FQNNGV. This CDR3 has 14 residues. Losses at the gene ends were 5 bases for V and 3 bases for J; bases not matched to a gene: 6.

CDR3 nucleotides: TGTGCCAGCAGCCGGGTCCAGCTAGACACTGAAGCTTTCTTT. It yields the protein CASSRVQLDTEAFF. The chain employs TRBV11-2 and TRBJ1-1; no clear D. Per the germline V gene, CDR1 is SGHAT and CDR2 is FQNNGV. V gave up 5 bases and J gave up 3 bases, with 13 bases separating them. CDR3 length: 14 amino acids.

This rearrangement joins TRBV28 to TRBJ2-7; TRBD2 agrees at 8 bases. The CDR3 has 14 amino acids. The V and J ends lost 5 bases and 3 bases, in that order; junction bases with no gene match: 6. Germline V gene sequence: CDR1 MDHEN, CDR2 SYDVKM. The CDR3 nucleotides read TGTGCCAGCAGTGAAAGCGGGAGTATCTACGAGCAGTACTTC. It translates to CASSESGSIYEQYF.

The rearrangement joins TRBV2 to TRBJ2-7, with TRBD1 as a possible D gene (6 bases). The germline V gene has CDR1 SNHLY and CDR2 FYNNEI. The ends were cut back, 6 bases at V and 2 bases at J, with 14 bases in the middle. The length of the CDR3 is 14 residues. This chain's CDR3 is CASSFQTGAYEQYF. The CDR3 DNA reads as TGTGCCAGCAGCTTTCAGACAGGCGCCTACGAGCAGTACTTC.

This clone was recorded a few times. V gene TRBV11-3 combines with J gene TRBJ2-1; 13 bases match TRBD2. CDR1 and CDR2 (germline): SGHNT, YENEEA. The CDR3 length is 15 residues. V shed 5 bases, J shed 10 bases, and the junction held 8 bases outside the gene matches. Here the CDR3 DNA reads TGTGCCAGCAGCCTAGGACTAGCGGGGGCCCGGGAGCAGTTCTTC. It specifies CASSLGLAGAREQFF.